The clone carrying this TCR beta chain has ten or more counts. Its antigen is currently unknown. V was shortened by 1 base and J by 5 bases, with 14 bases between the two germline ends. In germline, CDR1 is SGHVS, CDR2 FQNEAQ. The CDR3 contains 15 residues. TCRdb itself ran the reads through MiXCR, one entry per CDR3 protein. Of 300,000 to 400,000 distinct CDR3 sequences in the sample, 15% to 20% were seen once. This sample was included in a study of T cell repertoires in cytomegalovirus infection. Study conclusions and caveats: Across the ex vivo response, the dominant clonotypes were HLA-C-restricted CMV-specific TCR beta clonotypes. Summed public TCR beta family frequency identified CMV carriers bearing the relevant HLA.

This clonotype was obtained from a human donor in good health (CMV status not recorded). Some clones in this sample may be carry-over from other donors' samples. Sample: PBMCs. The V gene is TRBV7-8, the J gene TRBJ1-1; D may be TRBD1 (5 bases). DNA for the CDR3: TGTGCCAGCAGCTTAGGCGGGGGAGTAGGGACTGAAGCTTTCTTT. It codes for CASSLGGGVGTEAFF.